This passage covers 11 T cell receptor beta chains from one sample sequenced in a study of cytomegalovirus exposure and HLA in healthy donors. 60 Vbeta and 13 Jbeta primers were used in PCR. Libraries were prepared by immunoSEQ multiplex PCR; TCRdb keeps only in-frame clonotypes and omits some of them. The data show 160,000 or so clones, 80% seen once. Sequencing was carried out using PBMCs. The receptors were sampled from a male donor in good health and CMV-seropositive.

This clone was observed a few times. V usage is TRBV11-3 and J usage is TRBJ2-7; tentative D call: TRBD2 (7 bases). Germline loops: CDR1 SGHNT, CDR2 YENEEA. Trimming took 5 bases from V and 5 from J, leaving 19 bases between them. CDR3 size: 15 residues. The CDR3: CASSRGGVGTHEQYF. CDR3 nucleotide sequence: TGTGCCAGCAGCCGCGGGGGAGTTGGGACACACGAGCAGTACTTC.

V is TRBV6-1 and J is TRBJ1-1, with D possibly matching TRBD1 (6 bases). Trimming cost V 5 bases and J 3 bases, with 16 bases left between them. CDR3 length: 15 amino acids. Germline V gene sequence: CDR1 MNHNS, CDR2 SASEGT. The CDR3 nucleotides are TGTGCCAGCAGTTTCAGGACAGCTGGGGACACTGAAGCTTTCTTT. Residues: CASSFRTAGDTEAFF.

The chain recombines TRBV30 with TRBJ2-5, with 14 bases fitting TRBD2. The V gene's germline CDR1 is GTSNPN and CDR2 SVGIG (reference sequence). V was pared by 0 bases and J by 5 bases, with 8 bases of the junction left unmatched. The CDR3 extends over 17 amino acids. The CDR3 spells CAWSVSNRLAGGETQYF. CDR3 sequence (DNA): TGTGCCTGGAGTGTATCTAATCGACTAGCGGGAGGGGAGACCCAGTACTTC.

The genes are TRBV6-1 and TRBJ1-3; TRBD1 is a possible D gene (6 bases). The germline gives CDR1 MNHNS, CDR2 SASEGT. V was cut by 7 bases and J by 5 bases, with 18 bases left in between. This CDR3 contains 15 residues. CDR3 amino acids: CASTSSWDIRNTIYF. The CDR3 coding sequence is TGTGCCAGCACCTCCTCATGGGACATTCGAAACACCATATATTTT.

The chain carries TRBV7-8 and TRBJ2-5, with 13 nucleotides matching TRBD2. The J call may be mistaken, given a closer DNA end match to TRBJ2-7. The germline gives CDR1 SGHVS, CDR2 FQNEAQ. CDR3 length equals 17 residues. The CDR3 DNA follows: TGTGCCAGCAGCCCAGGACTAGCGGGAGCCATCGCCTACGAGCAGTACTTC. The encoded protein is CASSPGLAGAIAYEQYF.

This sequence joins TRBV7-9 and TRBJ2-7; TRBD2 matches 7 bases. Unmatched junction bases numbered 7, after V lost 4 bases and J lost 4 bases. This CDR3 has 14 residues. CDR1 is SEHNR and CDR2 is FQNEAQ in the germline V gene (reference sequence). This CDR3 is CASSSPGGSYEQYF. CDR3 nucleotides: TGTGCCAGCAGCTCCCCGGGGGGTAGTTACGAGCAGTACTTC.

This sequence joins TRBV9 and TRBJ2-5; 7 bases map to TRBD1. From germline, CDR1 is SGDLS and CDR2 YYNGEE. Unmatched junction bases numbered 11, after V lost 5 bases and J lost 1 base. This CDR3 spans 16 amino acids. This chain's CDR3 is CASRDPRGQPQETQYF. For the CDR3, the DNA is TGTGCCAGCAGAGACCCCCGGGGACAGCCCCAAGAGACCCAGTACTTC. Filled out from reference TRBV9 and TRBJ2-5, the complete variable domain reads DSGVTQTPKHLITATGQRVTLRCSPRSGDLSVYWYQQSLDQGLQFLIQYYNGEERAKGNILERFSAQQFPDLHSELNLSSLELGDSALYFCASRDPRGQPQETQYFGPGTRLLVL.

CDR3 sequence (DNA): TGTGCCAGCAGCTTAGGGGGGCAGCGACATCAGCCCCAGCATTTT. Its protein product is CASSLGGQRHQPQHF. This rearrangement joins TRBV7-8 to TRBJ1-5; maybe TRBD1 (6 bases). This CDR3 has 15 amino acids. CDR1 is SGHVS and CDR2 is FQNEAQ in the germline V gene. Trimming shortened V by 1 base and J by 5 bases, and 12 bases separated the two germline ends.

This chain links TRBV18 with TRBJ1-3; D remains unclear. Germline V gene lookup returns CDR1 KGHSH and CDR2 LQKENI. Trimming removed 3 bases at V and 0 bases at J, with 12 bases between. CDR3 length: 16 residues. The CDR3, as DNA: TGTGCCAGCTCACCCAGGTCCGGAGGCTCTGGAAACACCATATATTTT. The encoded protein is CASSPRSGGSGNTIYF.

The CDR3 DNA reads as TGTGCCAGCAGCCCGGGACTAGCGGAGGGGGGACTCGAGCAGTACTTC. Translated, it gives CASSPGLAEGGLEQYF. The gene calls are TRBV5-6 and TRBJ2-5; TRBD2 matches at 11 bases. The J call may be incorrect, as the DNA end agrees better with TRBJ2-7. The germline gives CDR1 SGHDT, CDR2 YYEEEE. The CDR3 spans 16 residues.

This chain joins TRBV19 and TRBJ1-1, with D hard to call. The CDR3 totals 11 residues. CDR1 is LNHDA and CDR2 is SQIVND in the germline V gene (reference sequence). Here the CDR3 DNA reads TGTGCTACTGGAGGGAGGGCTGAAGCTTTCTTT. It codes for CATGGRAEAFF.